The rows below give T cell receptor beta chains drawn from one sample of a study of a mutant IDH1 vaccine in newly diagnosed glioma. Generated by immunoSEQ multiplex PCR, the TCRdb table keeps only in-frame clones and is missing some. The sample shows some 59,000 clones, more than 80% of them seen only once. Sequencing used PBMCs, obtained from a glioma patient treated with radiotherapy, temozolomide or both. Receptors originate from a man aged 18-30 years with glioma. CDR3s leave out the opening cysteine and the closing phenylalanine or tryptophan. Fields, in order: V gene, J gene, D gene, CDR3 protein. D genes are given only for firm matches.

TRBV5-1	TRBJ2-2	.	ASSLGWELF
TRBV6-5	TRBJ1-2	.	ASSYNPGANYGYT
TRBV2	TRBJ2-7	.	ASSLHSYEQY
TRBV18	TRBJ1-4	TRBD1	ASSLLTGRDEKLF
TRBV7-9	TRBJ1-3	.	ASSWLTNTIY
TRBV9	TRBJ2-7	.	ASSPSFGSGYEQY
TRBV4-3	TRBJ2-7	.	ASSQDEGWGEQY
TRBV4-2	TRBJ1-2	TRBD1	ASNQDEGQGGGYGYT
TRBV7-2	TRBJ1-2	TRBD1	ASSFPGQDYGYT
TRBV7-2	TRBJ2-1	TRBD2	ASSRTSGGALNEQF
TRBV10-3	TRBJ2-5	TRBD2	AISEPGLAQETQY
TRBV19	TRBJ2-2	TRBD1	ASSGQGRTGELF
TRBV4-2	TRBJ2-7	TRBD2	ASSPTYSSGRNSYEQY
TRBV2	TRBJ1-3	TRBD1	ASSEQGQAALSGNTIY
TRBV4-1	TRBJ1-5	TRBD1	ASSPLQGGNNQPQH
TRBV7-2	TRBJ2-5	TRBD2	ASRRTSGQETQY
TRBV7-9	TRBJ2-7	TRBD1	ASSPDRVAYEQY
TRBV7-9	TRBJ1-5	.	ASSLGTANQPQH
TRBV4-1	TRBJ1-5	.	ASSPYSGEGNQPQH
TRBV18	TRBJ1-5	.	ASSPERDQPQH
TRBV5-6	TRBJ2-3	.	ASSLEVGTTDTQY
TRBV29-1	TRBJ2-1	.	SVELVSDEQF
TRBV18	TRBJ1-2	.	ASSPRQMPNYGYT
TRBV10-3	TRBJ2-7	TRBD1	ATRDRDYEQY
TRBV6-5	TRBJ2-1	TRBD1	ASSRDRGPLEQF
TRBV5-5	TRBJ1-5	.	ASSLGPYQPQH
TRBV9	TRBJ2-3	TRBD2	ASTMGGNTDTQY